The 9 T cell receptor beta chains below all came from one sample that was sequenced in a study of tissue T cells after allogeneic stem cell transplantation. As for time point: mouse harvest day 7 after allogeneic transplant. Mouse grafts combined 10^7 T-cell-depleted bone marrow cells with 10^6 splenic CD5+ T cells. Sequenced by immunoSEQ multiplex PCR; TCRdb stores in-frame clones only, minus some. The repertoire holds some 6,600 clones, with about 48% as singletons. Sequences were obtained from lymph node tissue. These TCRs come from a female BALB/c mouse given C57BL/6 T cells with graft-versus-host disease after an allogeneic hematopoietic cell transplant.

As regards this clone: Mouse names are used for the genes. Other DNA sequences of this sample code for an identical CDR3. The covered CDR3 bases are TGTGCCAGCAGCTCAAACTCCGACTACACC. Amino acids: CASSSNSDYT. The entire CDR3 reads CASSSNSDYTF. The genes are TRBV26 and TRBJ1-2; D unresolved. The read finishes 1 residue shy of the CDR3 end, and the germline J gene is used to complete it. Per germline, CDR1 KGHPV and CDR2 FQNQEV (reference sequence). There are 11 residues in the CDR3. Trimming cost V 6 bases and J 0 bases, with 2 bases left between them.

A remark on this clone: Genes here carry mouse names. The read terminates 1 residue before the CDR3 end, so the remaining end is supplied by the germline J gene. This chain connects TRBV5 to TRBJ2-4, with 8 bases matching TRBD2. CDR1 is LGHNA and CDR2 is YNLKQL in the germline V gene (reference sequence). The ends lost 0 bases at V and 7 bases at J; junction bases unmatched: 0. The CDR3 has 13 amino acids. The CDR3 sequence is CASSQDWGDTLYF. CDR3 DNA, as far as it was read: TGTGCCAGCAGCCAAGACTGGGGGGACACCTTGTAC.

In this sample, this clone is medium-sized. Mouse germline and gene names are used. The read halts 1 residue ahead of the CDR3 end, with the missing end drawn from the germline J gene. The V and J genes are TRBV29 and TRBJ2-5; D is possibly TRBD1 (6 bases). Deletions cut 4 bases from V and 6 bases from J, with 11 bases between. The CDR3 is 13 residues long. Germline CDR1 and CDR2: MSHET and SYDVDS. The DNA read from the CDR3 is TGTGCTAGCAGTTCAGGGGAGGGGGACACCCAGTAC. Protein sequence: CASSSGEGDTQY. The CDR3 reads in full as CASSSGEGDTQYF.

As for this clone: Each gene name is a mouse one. The read ends 1 residue before the CDR3 terminus; that terminus is restored from the germline J gene. V is TRBV26 and J is TRBJ2-7; 7 bases are shared with TRBD2. Germline V gives CDR1 KGHPV, CDR2 FQNQEV (reference sequence). The CDR3 has 14 residues. J gave up 3 bases and V 0 bases, and 2 bases lay outside the gene matches. CDR3 amino acids: CASSLSPGGYEQYF. The covered CDR3 bases are TGTGCCAGCAGTCTGTCGCCTGGGGGCTATGAACAGTAC.

This clone was observed a few times. The gene names here belong to mouse. The CDR3 extends 1 residue past the end of the read, so its final part is completed from the germline J gene. The V call is TRBV13-3, the J call TRBJ2-4; TRBD2 matches 10 bases. Germline loops: CDR1 NNHDY, CDR2 SYVADS. V was clipped by 1 base and J by 7 bases; unmatched bases: 6. The CDR3 has 15 amino acids. The CDR3 reads CASSDLWGGAYTLYF. The CDR3 bases that were read are TGTGCCAGCAGTGATCTCTGGGGGGGCGCGTACACCTTGTAC.

This clone was counted a single time. Any gene name here is a mouse gene name. Read data end 1 residue before the CDR3 end; the end is taken from the germline J gene. The V gene is TRBV26, the J gene TRBJ2-3; perhaps TRBD1 as D (6 bases). This CDR3 comprises 15 residues. Germline values: CDR1 KGHPV, CDR2 FQNQEV (reference sequence). V was cut by 2 bases and J by 0 bases, with 9 bases left in between. CDR3 DNA, as far as it was read: TGTGCCAGCAGTCTGGGGACAACTAGTGCAGAAACGCTGTAT. Its protein product is CASSLGTTSAETLY. The whole CDR3 is CASSLGTTSAETLYF.

This clone was recorded a few times. Each gene name is a mouse one. CDR3 DNA (partial): TGTGCCAGCAGCCCTGGGGTCTCCTATGAACAGTAC. It encodes CASSPGVSYEQY. The whole CDR3 reads CASSPGVSYEQYF. This chain connects TRBV15 to TRBJ2-7, with D tentatively TRBD2 (6 bases). The read stops 1 residue short of the end of the CDR3; the missing end is completed from the germline J gene. Germline V gene sequence: CDR1 SGHND, CDR2 FRSKSL. The germline V and J ends were trimmed by 6 bases and 0 bases, with 9 bases remaining between them. This CDR3 has 13 residues.

This clone was recorded only once. The listed genes are named as in mouse. The sequence runs out 1 residue before the end of the CDR3; the remainder is reconstructed from the germline J gene. V is TRBV4 and J is TRBJ2-3, with 7 nucleotides matching TRBD2. Trimming cost V 6 bases and J 0 bases; bases outside gene matches: 6. CDR1 is LGHDT, CDR2 YNNKQL, per germline (reference sequence). The CDR3 spans 15 residues. The DNA read from the CDR3 is TGTGCCAGCAGTCGCAACTGGGGAAGTGCAGAAACGCTGTAT. This translates into CASSRNWGSAETLY. The CDR3 reads in full as CASSRNWGSAETLYF.

This clone has only one observation. Each gene name is a mouse one. The read halts 1 residue ahead of the CDR3 end, with the missing end drawn from the germline J gene. The chain uses TRBV1 and TRBJ2-2; no firm D call. The V end was cut by 2 bases, the J end by 0 bases, with 4 bases between. Germline CDR1 and CDR2: NSQYPW and LRSPGD (reference sequence). This CDR3 has 14 amino acids. CDR3 region: CTCSASANTGQLYF. CDR3 DNA (partial): TGCACCTGCAGTGCATCGGCAAACACCGGGCAGCTCTAC. The variable domain in full, completed from reference TRBV1 and TRBJ2-2, reads VTLLEQNPRWRLVPRGQAVNLRCILKNSQYPWMSWYQQDLQKQLQWLFTLRSPGDKEVKSLPGADYLATRVTDTELRLQVANMSQGRTLYCTCSASANTGQLYFGEGSKLTVL.